Each of the 8 T cell receptor beta chains below was sequenced from the same sample in a study of vaccination and CD4 T cells after COVID-19 (dated by TCRdb to 2022 to 2024). These receptors are not linked to any known antigen. The sample's treatment or condition label, in plain terms: roughly ten-day PBMC culture with coronavirus spike peptide pools or control peptides (ViraFEST assay). Preparation of the library involved PCR. These reads were obtained on an Illumina iSeq 100. DNA from cultured CD4+ T cells was subjected to TCR sequencing with the Oncomine TCR Beta short-read assay at the Johns Hopkins FTIC core. Starting from the raw public reads, TCRdb applied fastp trimming at Q25, assembled clones with MiXCR and retained in-frame beta chains. Rows with a matching CDR3 protein are joined into one entry that keeps the most common DNA and genes. The sample table shows about 19,000 distinct CDR3 sequences, and roughly 50% are seen once. Together, the top ten hold 2% to 3% of the sample.

Material: CD4+ T cells from blood, cultured in vitro, obtained after SARS-CoV-2 vaccination. The receptors derive from a human donor who had recovered from COVID-19.

The sample holds a few counts of this clonotype. The J gene is TRBJ2-5, the V gene TRBV20-1; D not certain. The length of the CDR3 is 14 residues. Germline lookup yields CDR1 DFQATT and CDR2 SNEGSKA (reference sequence). Trimming pared 0 bases from V and 5 bases from J, leaving 13 bases between. The CDR3 sequence: CSARDQGITETQYF. For the CDR3, the DNA is TGCAGTGCTAGAGATCAAGGTATTACGGAGACCCAGTACTTC.

This clonotype was detected a few times. This chain connects TRBV10-3 to TRBJ2-2; D is undetermined. V shed 4 bases and J shed 0 bases, with 15 bases lying between them. The CDR3 is 17 amino acids. Looked up from germline, CDR1 is ENHRY and CDR2 is SYGVKD. CDR3 sequence: CAISARAQPTNTGELFF. CDR3 coding DNA: TGTGCCATCAGTGCCCGAGCACAGCCTACGAACACCGGGGAGCTGTTTTTT.

The chain is built from TRBV7-3 and TRBJ2-2, with 14 positions matching TRBD2. V dropped 5 bases and J dropped 5; count of bases not matched to a gene: 4. The germline CDR1 and CDR2 sequences are SGHTA and FQGTGA. The CDR3 has 16 residues. CDR3 in amino acids: CASSAGLAGATGELFF. In DNA form, the CDR3 reads TGTGCCAGCAGCGCGGGACTAGCGGGGGCTACCGGGGAGCTGTTTTTT.

This clonotype was seen a handful of times. The chain employs TRBV20-1 and TRBJ2-5; D perhaps matches TRBD2 (6 bases). The V gene's germline CDR1 is DFQATT and CDR2 SNEGSKA (reference sequence). The CDR3 spans 13 residues. The V and J ends lost 6 bases and 1 base respectively, with 12 bases between them. The CDR3 reads CSALGTSQETQYF. The CDR3 DNA sequence: TGCAGTGCCTTAGGGACTTCCCAAGAGACCCAGTACTTC.

The chain has TRBV7-6 and TRBJ2-2; the D call may be TRBD1 or TRBD2 (7 bases each). V was shortened by 1 base and J by 0 bases, with 21 bases between the two germline ends. The CDR3 is 20 residues long. CDR1 and CDR2 from the germline V gene are SGHVS and FNYEAQ. CDR3 bases: TGTGCCAGCAGCTTAGAGTCAAAAGGGAGGGGGCTTGCGAACACCGGGGAGCTGTTTTTT. Its protein product is CASSLESKGRGLANTGELFF.

The CDR3 DNA reads as TGTGCCACCAGTAGTGGTAGCGGGGGATACAATGAGCAGTTCTTC. This codes for CATSSGSGGYNEQFF. The rearrangement joins TRBV24-1 to TRBJ2-1, with TRBD2 matching 9 bases. The CDR3 runs to 15 residues. The junction had 6 bases not matched to a gene; V was cut back by 6 bases and J by 4 bases. CDR1 and CDR2 (germline): KGHDR, SFDVKD.

The gene calls are TRBV7-2 and TRBJ2-2; D unresolved. The ends were cut back, 1 base at V and 5 bases at J, with 8 bases in the middle. Germline CDR1 SGHTA, CDR2 FQGNSA. This CDR3 comprises 14 residues. DNA for the CDR3: TGTGCCAGCAGCTTAGTAGGTCGGACCGGGGAGCTGTTTTTT. As protein: CASSLVGRTGELFF.

This chain links TRBV29-1 with TRBJ2-5, with 11 bases aligning to TRBD2. J gave up 1 base and V 6 bases, and 7 bases lay outside the gene matches. Germline V gene lookup returns CDR1 SQVTM and CDR2 ANQGSEA. CDR3 size: 15 residues. The CDR3 loop reads CSVLTSGETQETQYF. The CDR3 DNA is TGCAGCGTCCTGACTAGCGGGGAAACCCAAGAGACCCAGTACTTC.